The present entry profiles one T cell receptor (beta chain) with its context. This entry belongs to a study of blood T cell repertoires in COVID-19. About the study: In each case, the material was cDNA or gDNA derived from T cells, B-cell-depleted T cells, or PBMCs.

This CDR3 has 14 amino acids. The V gene's germline CDR1 is SGHRS and CDR2 YFSETQ. Trimming at V came to 0 bases and at J to 6 bases, leaving 4 bases not matched to a gene. Measured with immunoSEQ multiplex PCR; TCRdb has only the in-frame clones, and not every one. Found here are approximately 150,000 clones, more than 85% of them singletons; the top ten hold just under 2%. This TCR came from a woman aged 60 to 75 with COVID-19, enrolled during active disease. The sample consisted of peripheral blood. The chain links TRBV5-1 to TRBJ1-2; 8 bases fit TRBD1. This CDR3 is CASSLVGQGDGYTF. In DNA form, the CDR3 reads TGCGCCAGCAGCTTGGTAGGACAGGGCGATGGCTACACCTTC.